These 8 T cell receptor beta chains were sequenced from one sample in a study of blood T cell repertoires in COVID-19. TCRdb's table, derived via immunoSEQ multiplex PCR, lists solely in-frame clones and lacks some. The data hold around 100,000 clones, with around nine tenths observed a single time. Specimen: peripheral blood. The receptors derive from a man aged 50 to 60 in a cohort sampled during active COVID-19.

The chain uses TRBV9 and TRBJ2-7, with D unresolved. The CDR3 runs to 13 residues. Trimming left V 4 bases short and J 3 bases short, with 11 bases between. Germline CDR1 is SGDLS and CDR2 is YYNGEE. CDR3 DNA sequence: TGTGCCAGCAGCACTCAAAAGATCTACGAGCAGTACGTC. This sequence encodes CASSTQKIYEQYV.

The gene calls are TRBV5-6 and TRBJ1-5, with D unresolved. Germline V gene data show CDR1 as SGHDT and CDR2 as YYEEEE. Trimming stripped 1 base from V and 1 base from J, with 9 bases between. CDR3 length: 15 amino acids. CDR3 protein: CASSLFGGSNQPQHF. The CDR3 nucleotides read TGTGCCAGCAGCTTGTTTGGCGGCAGCAATCAGCCCCAGCATTTT.

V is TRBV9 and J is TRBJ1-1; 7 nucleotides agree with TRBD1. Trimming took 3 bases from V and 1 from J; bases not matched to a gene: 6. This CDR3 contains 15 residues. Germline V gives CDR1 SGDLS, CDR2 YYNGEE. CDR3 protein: CASSGPGQTNTEAFF. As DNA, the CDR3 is TGTGCCAGCAGCGGGCCGGGACAGACGAACACTGAAGCTTTCTTT.

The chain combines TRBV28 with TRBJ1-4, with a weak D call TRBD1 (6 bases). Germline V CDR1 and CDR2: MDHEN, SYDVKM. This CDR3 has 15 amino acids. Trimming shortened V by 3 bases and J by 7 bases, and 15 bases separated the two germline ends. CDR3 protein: CASSLWGGATEKLFF. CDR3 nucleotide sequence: TGTGCCAGCAGTTTGTGGGGGGGGGCTACTGAAAAACTGTTTTTT.

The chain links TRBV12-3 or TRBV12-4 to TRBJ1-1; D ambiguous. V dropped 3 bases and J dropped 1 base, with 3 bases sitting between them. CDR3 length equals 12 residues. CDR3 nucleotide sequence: TGTGCCAGCAGTTTTCAGAACACTGAAGCTTTCTTT. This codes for CASSFQNTEAFF.

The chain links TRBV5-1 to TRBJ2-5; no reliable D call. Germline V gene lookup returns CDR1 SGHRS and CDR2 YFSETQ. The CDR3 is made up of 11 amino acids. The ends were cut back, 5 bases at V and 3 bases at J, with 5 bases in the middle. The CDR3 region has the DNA TGCGCCAGCAGATCAGAAGAGACCCAGTACTTC. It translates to CASRSEETQYF.

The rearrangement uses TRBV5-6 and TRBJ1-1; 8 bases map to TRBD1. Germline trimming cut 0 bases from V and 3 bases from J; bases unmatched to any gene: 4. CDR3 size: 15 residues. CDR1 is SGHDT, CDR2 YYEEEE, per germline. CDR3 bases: TGTGCCAGCAGCTTGGGACCGACAGGGGACACTGAAGCTTTCTTT. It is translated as CASSLGPTGDTEAFF.

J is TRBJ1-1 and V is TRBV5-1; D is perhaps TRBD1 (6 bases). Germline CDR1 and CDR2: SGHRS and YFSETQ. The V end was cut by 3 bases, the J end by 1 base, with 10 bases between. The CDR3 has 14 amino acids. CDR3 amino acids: CASSSGTSNTEAFF. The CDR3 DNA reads TGCGCCAGCAGCTCCGGGACATCGAACACTGAAGCTTTCTTT.